A single TCR beta chain is shown here with its context. No cognate antigen has been identified for it. Base qualities are not provided; no much larger clone lies one nucleotide away. Reading the germline V gene gives CDR1 LGHNT and CDR2 FRNRAP. Trimming takes 4 bases from V and 2 bases from J, and the germline ends sit 18 bases apart. The CDR3 goes from the cysteine to the phenylalanine over 17 residues. Only CDR3 DNA remains: 51 bases, in frame from the first base. The data stem from a study of T cells in localized non-small cell lung cancer (dated by TCRdb to 2020 to 2021). A note on the overall study: The study examined T cell repertoires in under 300 patients with early-stage NSCLC and compared tumors with uninvolved tumor-adjacent lungs. The cohort comprised roughly 220 treatment-naïve NSCLC patients with resected, localized lung tumors. Of the NSCLC patients, fewer than 150 were male and some 97 were female, and the mean age was about 69 years.

At diagnosis, tumor, uninvolved tumor-adjacent lung and peripheral blood were collected and then preserved as a mix of FFPE and fresh-frozen material. For TCR repertoire profiling, blood samples were analyzed as peripheral blood mononuclear cells. Study-level results and caveats: A median of roughly 56 of the top 100 tumor clones were detected in paired uninvolved adjacent lung, and under 30 of these tumor clones were also found among the top 100 clones of the paired uninvolved adjacent lung. Because multi-region tumor sequencing was not done, intratumor heterogeneity could not be ruled out. Because the study design was exploratory, TCR variables were selected using unadjusted p-values without false-discovery rate correction. The highest T cell clonality was observed in uninvolved tumor-adjacent lung, where clonality exceeded that of tumor, suggesting that antigenic responses were more focused in uninvolved tumor-adjacent lung. Higher blood T cell density associated with longer overall survival, while higher adjacent-lung clonality associated with shorter survival.

TCR beta CDR3 regions were sequenced from DNA using the immunoSEQ Assay. Concerning the study's data processing: To compute T cell density, TCR beta template counts were normalized to usable DNA, which was estimated by amplifying housekeeping genes. The preseqR package was used to estimate richness by extrapolating to 400,000 templates for PBMC samples and to 120,000 templates for tissue samples. Clonality was calculated as one minus Pielou's evenness. Tissue-enriched TCRs were identified by differential abundance testing using productive amino-acid clonotypes, minimum total count 5 and alpha 0.1. The Jaccard Index and the Morisita Overlap Index were used to measure repertoire overlap between compartments. GLIPH grouped TCR beta CDR3s together with public tetramer-defined viral CDR3s, and a viral motif had to include at least three viral sequences and also show V-gene enrichment. Here the immuneACCESS table is served through TCRdb, limited to in-frame sequences with V and J called. Missing clones are a known gap in these copies; in checked studies unresolved V genes cover under half, and the rest lacks a known reason. V and J calls and clone size are copied from that table; D and trimming were computed from the DNA. This sample gives fewer than 25,000 clones in total; about 90% of them show up just once. About 7% of the sample goes to the ten largest clones.

This receptor was obtained from an older male donor with stage I squamous cell lung carcinoma. The sequencing here drew on peripheral blood, taken before any cancer treatment. This chain joins TRBV12-5 to TRBJ2-1; the D call could be TRBD1 or TRBD2, with each sharing 5 bases. The encoded CDR3 is CASGSPHSGPPYNEQFF. The DNA is as follows: TGTGCTAGTGGTTCTCCCCACTCGGGGCCCCCCTACAATGAGCAGTTCTTC.